The clone carrying this TCR beta chain was detected ten times or more. Germline lookup yields CDR1 SQVTM and CDR2 ANQGSEA. V dropped 8 bases and J dropped 0 bases, with 10 bases sitting between them. CDR3 length: 12 residues. These data belong to a study of early T cells in non-severe SARS-CoV-2 infection. Overall study context: Sequencing was performed on bulk RNA from unsorted whole blood, leaving chains unpaired.

Individual cDNA molecules were tagged with unique molecular identifiers. TCRdb re-called the 5' RACE reads with MiXCR, one entry per CDR3 protein. The repertoire includes 30,000 or so distinct CDR3 sequences, 3.5% to 4.5% of them detected once, and around 8.8% sits in the top ten. Sequencing used whole blood. This sequence joins TRBV29-1 and TRBJ1-2; no clear D gene. The clonotype originates from an adult who was a healthcare worker with PCR-confirmed SARS-CoV-2 infection or an uninfected control (not recorded which). CDR3 coding DNA: TGCAGCCACACGAGGGCTAACTATGGCTACACCTTC. Protein: CSHTRANYGYTF.